The 3 T cell receptor beta chains reported below all come from one sample, sequenced in a study of T cells in Graves' hyperthyroidism and ophthalmopathy. TCR beta CDR3 regions were amplified from RNA transcripts. First-round RT-PCR with HTBI primers amplified the TCR CDR3 region. TCRdb used MiXCR to reprocess the multiplex PCR reads, holding one entry per CDR3 protein. The sample lists some 500,000 distinct CDR3 sequences, around 15% seen once, with roughly 17% in the top ten. Sequenced material: blood. The receptors here all came from a woman aged 18-35 years with Graves' hyperthyroidism.

This clonotype has a count of ten or more. V and J are TRBV20-1 and TRBJ2-7; D is undetermined. This CDR3 spans 13 amino acids. Trimming removed 6 bases from V and 3 bases from J, with 15 bases in between. Germline values: CDR1 DFQATT, CDR2 SNEGSKA (reference sequence). Written as DNA, the CDR3 is TGCAGTGCACACCCGTTAGATGTCTACGAGCAGTACTTC. It yields the protein CSAHPLDVYEQYF.

This chain links TRBV29-1 with TRBJ2-2, with 7 positions matching TRBD2. This CDR3 region has 16 residues. V shed 2 bases and J 6 bases; nucleotides not matched to a gene: 12. Germline CDR1 SQVTM, CDR2 ANQGSEA. The CDR3 DNA sequence: TGCAGCGTTGAACTCCCGGGGAGGGGCCCTTCCGGGGAGCTGTTTTTT. This encodes CSVELPGRGPSGELFF.

This clonotype was seen ten or more times. CDR3: CASTYADGYTF. CDR3 coding DNA: TGTGCCAGTACTTATGCCGATGGCTACACCTTC. The chain has TRBV19 and TRBJ1-2; D is undetermined. Germline-derived CDR1 and CDR2 are LNHDA and SQIVND (reference sequence). V was pared by 7 bases and J by 6 bases, with 9 bases between. The CDR3 is 11 residues long.